The clone carrying this T cell receptor (beta chain) was observed a handful of times. The antigen remains undetermined. Each sorted population was over 95% pure. Sequenced material consisted of expressed TCRB transcripts (all of the isolated RNA was reverse transcribed). TCRdb's copy holds only in-frame clones and misses some; the assay was immunoSEQ multiplex PCR. The repertoire consists of about 360,000 clones, with over 9.5% occurring once and the leading ten covering roughly 0.017%. This sample is part of a study of beta chain features in type 1 diabetes. This CDR3 is 14 amino acids long. Trimming took 0 bases from V and 6 from J, leaving 9 bases between them. Germline CDR1 is ENHRY and CDR2 is SYGVKD. Points from the study as a whole: TCRB CDR3s from Type 1 diabetes patients were moderately but significantly shorter in all four CD4+ subsets. Sequencing of cDNA might inflate the share of cells that strongly express TCR.

Sequencing was done on a sample of naive CD4+ T cells from blood. The receptor was isolated from a man between 18 and 35 years old in good health. This chain connects TRBV10-3 to TRBJ1-5; D gene unclear. This CDR3 reads CAISESEGGQPQHF. The CDR3 DNA reads TGTGCCATCAGTGAGTCGGAGGGAGGTCAGCCCCAGCATTTT.